This TCR beta chain was captured by sequencing in a study of PD-1 blockade in mismatch repair-deficient tumors (dated by TCRdb to 2016 to 2017). Broadly, across the study: Between late 2013 and 2016, around 91 consecutive patients with about a dozen mismatch repair-deficient cancer types, all previously treated and progressing, were enrolled in the trial. Tumor-associated T cell clones in the peripheral blood of patients responding to PD-1 blockade were tracked using deep sequencing of TCR CDR3 regions. What the research found in general, with its limitations: Rapid expansion after pembrolizumab followed by contraction, generally before radiologic responses, was shown by tumor-resident clones, which were often undetectable in blood before treatment.

Interpreted using the paper, the time point label stands for: peripheral blood 12 weeks after first pembrolizumab dose. For every enrolled patient, mismatch repair deficiency was confirmed by either polymerase chain reaction or immunohistochemistry. A few patients who responded to pembrolizumab therapy underwent TCR sequencing. The phase II trial prospectively tested pembrolizumab PD-1 blockade in advanced mismatch repair-deficient cancers regardless of tissue of origin. Peripheral blood T cell samples were collected serially, before PD-1 blockade began and at several time points afterward. Blood sampling time points were reported as weeks after the first dose of pembrolizumab. Receptor libraries were prepared by the immunoSEQ multiplex PCR assay. TCRdb's version of the immuneACCESS table is confined to in-frame rearrangements and falls short of the full clone set. An unresolved V gene accounts for under half of the shortfall where checked; the remainder is of unknown origin. This sample holds approximately 25,000 clones; about 83% were observed only once. The ten largest clones represent around 20% of the sample.

As to this clone: Its antigen remains unidentified. One base away there is no much larger clone; base qualities are not given.

The CDR3 covers 15 residues, taking in both the cysteine and the phenylalanine. The entry retains the CDR3 DNA only, 45 bases that are in frame from base 1. In the germline V gene, CDR1 corresponds to MDHEN and CDR2 to SYDVKM. Ends trimmed: V by 3 bases, J by 3 bases; bases unmatched to a gene: 4. The V and J genes are TRBV28 and TRBJ2-2, and TRBD1 aligns with 7 junction nucleotides. This receptor was obtained from an adult with mismatch repair-deficient cancer. The sequencing used peripheral blood, collected 12 weeks after starting pembrolizumab. The CDR3 loop reads CASSFLDRDTGELFF. The DNA reads as follows: TGTGCCAGCAGTTTCCTCGACAGGGACACCGGGGAGCTGTTTTTT.